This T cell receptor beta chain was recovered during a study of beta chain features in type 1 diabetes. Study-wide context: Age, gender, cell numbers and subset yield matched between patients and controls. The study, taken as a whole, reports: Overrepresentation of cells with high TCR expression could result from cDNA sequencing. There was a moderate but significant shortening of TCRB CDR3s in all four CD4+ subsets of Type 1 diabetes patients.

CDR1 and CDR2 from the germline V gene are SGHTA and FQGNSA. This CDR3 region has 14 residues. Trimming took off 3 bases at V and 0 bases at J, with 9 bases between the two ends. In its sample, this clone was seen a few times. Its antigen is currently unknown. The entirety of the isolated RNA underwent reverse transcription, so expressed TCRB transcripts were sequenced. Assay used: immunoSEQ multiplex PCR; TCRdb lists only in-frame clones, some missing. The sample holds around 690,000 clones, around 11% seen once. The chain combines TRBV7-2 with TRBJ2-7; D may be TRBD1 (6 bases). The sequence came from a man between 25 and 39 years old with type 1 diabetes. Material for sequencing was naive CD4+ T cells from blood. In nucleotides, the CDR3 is TGTGCCAGCAGCTTCCGGACAGCCTCCTACGAGCAGTACTTC. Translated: CASSFRTASYEQYF.